A single sample is the source of the 16 T cell receptor beta chains below, sequenced in a study of technical replicates of blood from a handful of donors. This table comes from immunoSEQ multiplex PCR, and its TCRdb copy is limited to in-frame clones, with some not included. The sample consists of 78,000 or so clones, about 88% of them appearing once. Sample: T cells isolated from PBMCs. The receptors stem from a human donor in good health.

This clone was recorded only once. The chain employs TRBV10-3 and TRBJ2-1, with 8 bases matching TRBD2. In germline, CDR1 is ENHRY, CDR2 SYGVKD. The CDR3 is made up of 15 amino acids. Trimming took 2 bases from V and 12 from J; bases not matched to a gene: 12. The CDR3 DNA is TGTGCCATCAGTGAGCCGACTAGCGCCCAAGGTGGGCAGTTCTTC. This translates into CAISEPTSAQGGQFF.

The V gene is TRBV19, the J gene TRBJ2-1; a weak D match, TRBD1 (5 bases). The CDR3 totals 15 residues. V was shortened by 6 bases and J by 5 bases, with 17 bases between the two germline ends. The germline V gene encodes CDR1 LNHDA and CDR2 SQIVND (reference sequence). CDR3 sequence: CASRGLGRVDNEQFF. The CDR3 region has the DNA TGTGCCAGTAGGGGCCTTGGCAGGGTTGACAATGAGCAGTTCTTC.

The chain has TRBV10-3 and TRBJ2-7; 7 bases map to TRBD2. This CDR3 spans 15 amino acids. Trimming cost V 1 base and J 2 bases; bases outside gene matches: 5. Germline V gene lookup returns CDR1 ENHRY and CDR2 SYGVKD. DNA of the CDR3: TGTGCCATCAGTGAGTTCTCTAGCGGCGCCTACGAGCAGTACTTC. It specifies CAISEFSSGAYEQYF.

The V call is TRBV5-1, the J call TRBJ2-3, with D possibly being TRBD1 (6 bases). CDR1 SGHRS and CDR2 YFSETQ come from the germline V gene. This CDR3 has 15 amino acids. Trimming removed 0 bases at V and 4 bases at J, with 12 bases between. CDR3 in amino acids: CASSLGTRGPDTQYF. The CDR3 region has the DNA TGCGCCAGCAGCTTGGGAACCAGGGGACCAGATACGCAGTATTTT.

The rearrangement uses TRBV6-5 and TRBJ2-2, with D perhaps TRBD2 (5 bases). Trimming pared 7 bases from V and 2 bases from J, leaving 11 bases between. The CDR3 is 14 amino acids. CDR1 and CDR2 from the germline V gene are MNHEY and SVGAGI. The CDR3: CASIGVANTGELFF. DNA of the CDR3: TGTGCCAGCATCGGGGTGGCAAACACCGGGGAGCTGTTTTTT.

The chain carries TRBV6-5 and TRBJ1-5; a weak D match, TRBD1 (6 bases). The V gene lost 7 bases and the J gene lost 7 bases, with 14 bases spanning the gap. CDR1 and CDR2 from the germline V gene are MNHEY and SVGAGI. The CDR3 contains 13 residues. The DNA for the CDR3 is TGTGCCAGCAAATCAGGGGCAGCGCAGCCCCAGCATTTT. This codes for CASKSGAAQPQHF.

V usage is TRBV15 and J usage is TRBJ2-7; D is perhaps TRBD1 (6 bases). The CDR3 is 14 amino acids. Germline V CDR1 and CDR2: LNHNV, YYDKDF (reference sequence). The V end was cut by 1 base, the J end by 3 bases, with 10 bases between. CDR3 loop: CATSRAGHRYEQYF. For the CDR3, the DNA is TGTGCCACCAGCAGAGCGGGACACCGCTACGAGCAGTACTTC.

The count of this clone is one. The chain uses TRBV16 and TRBJ2-7, with D possibly being TRBD1 (6 bases). The CDR3 covers 15 residues. Germline CDR1 and CDR2: KGHSY and FQNENV. Trimming removed 6 bases from V and 1 base from J, with 16 bases in between. CDR3 nucleotides: TGTGCCAGCAGTCGGAACTTGGACAGTTCCTACGAGCAGTACTTC. The encoded protein is CASSRNLDSSYEQYF.

In this sample, this clone turned up once. The gene calls are TRBV5-6 and TRBJ2-5; tentatively, D is TRBD2 (6 bases). Trimming stripped 0 bases from V and 3 bases from J, with 12 bases between. CDR1 and CDR2 (germline): SGHDT, YYEEEE. The CDR3 sequence is 15 residues long. The DNA for the CDR3 is TGTGCCAGCAGCTTGGTACTAGCTATTAAAGAGACCCAGTACTTC. Its translation: CASSLVLAIKETQYF. The full variable domain, completed using reference TRBV5-6 and TRBJ2-5, is DAGVTQSPTHLIKTRGQQVTLRCSPKSGHDTVSWYQQALGQGPQFIFQYYEEEERQRGNFPDRFSGHQFPNYSSELNVNALLLGDSALYLCASSLVLAIKETQYFGPGTRLLVL.

The CDR3 sequence is CASSWGLAGGDEQFF. The CDR3 DNA reads as TGTGCCAGCAGTTGGGGACTAGCGGGAGGCGATGAGCAGTTCTTC. This chain links TRBV5-8 with TRBJ2-1, with 15 bases fitting TRBD2. CDR3 length: 15 amino acids. J gave up 8 bases and V 5 bases, and 5 bases lay outside the gene matches. The germline gives CDR1 SGHTS, CDR2 YDEGEE.

The chain couples TRBV5-4 to TRBJ2-7, with 10 bases identical to TRBD1. Germline loops: CDR1 SGHNT, CDR2 YYREEE (reference sequence). Unmatched junction bases numbered 1, after V lost 0 bases and J lost 4 bases. The CDR3 runs to 14 residues. CDR3 sequence reads: CASSLGQGAYEQYF. The CDR3, as DNA: TGTGCCAGCAGCTTGGGACAGGGGGCTTACGAGCAGTACTTC.

The chain joins TRBV4-3 to TRBJ2-2, with 8 bases that match TRBD2. There are 17 residues in the CDR3. Trimming removed 0 bases from V and 5 bases from J; junction bases left unmatched: 8. The germline V gene encodes CDR1 LGHNA and CDR2 YSLEER. The CDR3 nucleotides read TGCGCCAGCAGCCAAGATGGCGCGGGAGGTCGGACCGGGGAGCTGTTTTTT. This encodes CASSQDGAGGRTGELFF.

The chain recombines TRBV5-1 with TRBJ1-4; D ambiguous. CDR1 SGHRS and CDR2 YFSETQ come from the germline V gene. The CDR3 has 15 amino acids. Trimming shortened V by 0 bases and J by 4 bases, and 10 bases separated the two germline ends. The CDR3 nucleotides are TGCGCCAGCAGCTTGGGGCGGCGAAATAATGAAAAACTGTTTTTT. As protein: CASSLGRRNNEKLFF.

The rearrangement uses TRBV5-4 and TRBJ2-1; the match to TRBD2 covers 14 bases. CDR3 length: 16 residues. The germline gives CDR1 SGHNT, CDR2 YYREEE (reference sequence). The ends lost 2 bases at V and 8 bases at J; junction bases unmatched: 6. The CDR3 bases are TGTGCCAGCAGCTTCAGACTAGCGGGAGGGCGGGATGAGCAGTTCTTC. This codes for CASSFRLAGGRDEQFF.

The chain has TRBV4-2 and TRBJ2-7, with 7 bases identical to TRBD2. V shed 4 bases, J shed 0 bases, and the junction held 9 bases outside the gene matches. The CDR3 has 16 residues. Per germline, CDR1 LGHNA and CDR2 YNFKEQ. The DNA for the CDR3 is TGTGCCAGCAGCCTCCAAACGGGGGACTACTCCTACGAGCAGTACTTC. This sequence encodes CASSLQTGDYSYEQYF.

The V and J genes are TRBV2 and TRBJ2-5; the match to TRBD2 covers 9 bases. Germline V gene sequence: CDR1 SNHLY, CDR2 FYNNEI. The CDR3 loop spans 15 amino acids. The V and J ends lost 6 bases and 9 bases, in that order; junction bases with no gene match: 14. The CDR3 DNA follows: TGTGCCAGCAGAGATCGGACTAGCGCGACTTTTTCCCAGTACTTC. Protein: CASRDRTSATFSQYF.